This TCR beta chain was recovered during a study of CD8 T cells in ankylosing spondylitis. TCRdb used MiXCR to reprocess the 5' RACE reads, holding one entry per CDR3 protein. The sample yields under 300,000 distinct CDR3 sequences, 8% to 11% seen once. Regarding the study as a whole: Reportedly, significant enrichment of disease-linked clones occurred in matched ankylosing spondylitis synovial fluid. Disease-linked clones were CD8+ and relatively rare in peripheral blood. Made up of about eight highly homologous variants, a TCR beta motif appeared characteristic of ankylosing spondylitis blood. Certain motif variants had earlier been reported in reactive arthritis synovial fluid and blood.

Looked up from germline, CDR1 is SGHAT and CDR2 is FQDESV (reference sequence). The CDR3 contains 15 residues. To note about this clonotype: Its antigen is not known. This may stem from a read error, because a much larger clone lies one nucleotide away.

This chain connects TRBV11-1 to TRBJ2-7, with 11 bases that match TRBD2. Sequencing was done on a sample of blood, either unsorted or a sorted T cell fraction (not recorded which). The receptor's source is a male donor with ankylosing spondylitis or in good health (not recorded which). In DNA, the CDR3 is TGTGTCAGCAGCTCCTTTCTAGCGGGAGGAGGCGAGCAGTACTTC. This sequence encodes CVSSSFLAGGGEQYF.